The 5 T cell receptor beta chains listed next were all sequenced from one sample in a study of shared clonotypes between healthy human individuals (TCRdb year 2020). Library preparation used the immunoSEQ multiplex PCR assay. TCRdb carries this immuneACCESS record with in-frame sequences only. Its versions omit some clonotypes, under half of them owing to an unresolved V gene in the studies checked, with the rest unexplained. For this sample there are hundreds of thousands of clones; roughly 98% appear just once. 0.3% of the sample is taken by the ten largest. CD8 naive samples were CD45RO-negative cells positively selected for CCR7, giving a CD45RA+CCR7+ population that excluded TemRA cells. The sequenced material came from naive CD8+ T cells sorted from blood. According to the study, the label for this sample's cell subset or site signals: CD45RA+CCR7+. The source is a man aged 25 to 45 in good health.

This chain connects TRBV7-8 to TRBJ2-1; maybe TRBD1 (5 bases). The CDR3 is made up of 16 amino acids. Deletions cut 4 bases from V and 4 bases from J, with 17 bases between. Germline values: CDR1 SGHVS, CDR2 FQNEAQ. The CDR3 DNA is TGTGCCAGCAGCTCTCGTAGAGACAGAACATACAATGAGCAGTTCTTC. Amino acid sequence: CASSSRRDRTYNEQFF.

The CDR3 spells CASKTGTSGNTGELFF. In DNA form, the CDR3 reads TGTGCCAGCAAAACCGGGACTAGCGGTAACACCGGGGAGCTGTTTTTT. The J gene is TRBJ2-2, the V gene TRBV27; 11 nucleotides match TRBD2. The CDR3 sequence is 16 residues long. J was trimmed by 2 bases and V by 7 bases; bases with no gene match: 6. Germline V gene sequence: CDR1 MNHEY, CDR2 SMNVEV (reference sequence).

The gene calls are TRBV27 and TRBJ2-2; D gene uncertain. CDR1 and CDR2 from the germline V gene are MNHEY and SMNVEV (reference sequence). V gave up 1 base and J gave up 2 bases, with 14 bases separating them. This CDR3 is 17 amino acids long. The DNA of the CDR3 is TGTGCCAGCAGTTTATTCGCCGTCCGGGTTAACACCGGGGAGCTGTTTTTT. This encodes CASSLFAVRVNTGELFF.

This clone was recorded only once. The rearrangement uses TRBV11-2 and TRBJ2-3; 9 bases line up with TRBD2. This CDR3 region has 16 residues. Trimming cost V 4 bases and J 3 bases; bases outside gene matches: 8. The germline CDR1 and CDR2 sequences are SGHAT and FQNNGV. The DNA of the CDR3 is TGTGCCAGCAGCTCCTTTAGCGGGAGTAGGACAGATACGCAGTATTTT. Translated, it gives CASSSFSGSRTDTQYF. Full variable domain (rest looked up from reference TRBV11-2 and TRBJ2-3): EAGVAQSPRYKIIEKRQSVAFWCNPISGHATLYWYQQILGQGPKLLIQFQNNGVVDDSQLPKDRFSAERLKGVDSTLKIQPAKLEDSAVYLCASSSFSGSRTDTQYFGPGTRLTVL.

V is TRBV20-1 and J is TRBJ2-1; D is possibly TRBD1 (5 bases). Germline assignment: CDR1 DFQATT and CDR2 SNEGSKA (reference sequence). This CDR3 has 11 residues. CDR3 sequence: CSLRADNEQFF. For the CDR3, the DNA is TGCAGCCTCAGGGCTGACAATGAGCAGTTCTTC.